This entry concerns a single T cell receptor (beta chain). What this receptor recognizes is not known. Base qualities are not recorded, but no much larger clone differs from it by a single base. Measured from the cysteine to the phenylalanine, the CDR3 is 16 residues long. Only CDR3 DNA is held: 48 bases, read in frame from base 1. The germline V gene (reference sequence) yields LNHDA for CDR1 and SQIVND for CDR2. The junction shows trimming of 4 bases on V and 7 bases on J, plus 22 bases between the germline ends. The sample was run on an Illumina MiniSeq. TCRs were amplified with Phusion for about 20 PCR cycles using a constant-region primer together with the adapter attached to the V primers. Amplification of the isolated mRNA was done with the MessageAmp II aRNA Amplification Kit, which involved a roughly 16-hour in vitro transcription at 37 degrees C. The Dynabeads mRNA DIRECT Purification Kit was used to isolate the mRNA for TCR sequencing. Indexed Illumina adapters were added in a second Phusion PCR of 20 to 25 cycles, after which AMPure XP beads were used to purify the products. The published analysis was carried out like this. Using custom Perl scripts, TCR sequences that encoded the same protein were pooled, out-of-frame sequences were dropped, and the abundance of each clonotype was calculated. The analysis excluded TCR sequences that were supported by just one read. Shannon entropy, Gini index, clonality, richness, and the frequency of TCRs shared between repertoires were included as repertoire metrics. Using fastp trimming at Q25 and MiXCR clonotype assembly, TCRdb reanalyzed the public sequencing data and kept in-frame beta chains. A single entry per CDR3 protein holds the most common genes and DNA from its merged rows. TCRdb's processing, not the study's, gives the V and J calls here. In this sample the table shows tens of thousands of distinct CDR3 sequences, approximately 10% of which occur a single time. The ten largest clones add up to approximately 6.2% of the sample.

The sample comes from a study of low-dose radiotherapy and immunotherapy resistance in tumors (dated 2022 in TCRdb). Regarding the research as a whole: Patients in Cohort 1 were given 0.5 Gy per fraction every 2 weeks, and the prescribed total PTV dose was 6.5 Gy. Deep sequencing of the TCRalpha and TCRbeta libraries was carried out on an Illumina MiniSeq instrument. The trial did not randomize participants into treatment groups. Eight patients were included in the translational analysis: three from the first dose cohort and the first five from the second dose cohort. Cyclophosphamide 200 mg/m2 was given intravenously every two weeks, one day before each radiation and immunotherapy administration. Nivolumab and ipilimumab were both given intravenously, with nivolumab at a 240 mg flat dose every two weeks and ipilimumab at 1 mg/kg every six weeks. Patients took aspirin 300 mg orally once daily for four cycles, starting on cycle 1 day 1. In Cohort 2, 1 Gy per fraction was delivered every two weeks, for a total of 13 Gy over 26 weeks. To make first-strand cDNA, Superscript III was used along with a set of TRAV- and TRBV-specific primers so that both the TCRalpha and TCRbeta chains were covered.

Taken with the paper, the label for time point translates to: before trial treatment. Donors were enrolled in RACIN, a single-arm phase I dose-escalation trial in which nivolumab, ipilimumab, aspirin, low-dose cyclophosphamide and low-dose radiotherapy were combined. To be eligible, a patient needed to have an advanced solid tumor that was TIL-negative. The chain uses TRBV19 and TRBJ1-2; the D gene is perhaps TRBD1, from 5 matching bases. The sequence came from a female donor with ovarian cancer. The sample in question was PBMCs, obtained before treatment. The CDR3 region has the sequence CASSSSFPGLGRGYTF. The bases are TGTGCCAGTAGTAGCTCATTCCCAGGGCTAGGTCGTGGCTACACCTTC.